The 14 T cell receptor beta chains below come from one sample, sequenced in a study of blood T cell repertoires in COVID-19. Data came from immunoSEQ multiplex PCR; TCRdb stores just in-frame clones and leaves some out. The sample has about 100,000 clones, around nine tenths seen once. Specimen: peripheral blood. The receptor set was obtained from a human donor in a cohort sampled during active COVID-19.

The table lists this clone with a count of one. This chain links TRBV5-6 with TRBJ2-4; TRBD2 is a possible D gene (7 bases). Germline V gives CDR1 SGHDT, CDR2 YYEEEE. This CDR3 contains 15 residues. V dropped 4 bases and J dropped 4 bases, with 15 bases sitting between them. CDR3 in amino acids: CASSPWGGAKNIQYF. CDR3 bases: TGTGCCAGCAGCCCGTGGGGGGGGGCAAAAAACATTCAGTACTTC.

This rearrangement joins TRBV19 to TRBJ2-7; TRBD2 aligns across 7 bases. The ends lost 2 bases at V and 3 bases at J; junction bases unmatched: 7. The CDR3 covers 15 residues. CDR1 LNHDA and CDR2 SQIVND come from the germline V gene (reference sequence). The CDR3 region has the DNA TGTGCCAGTAGTATAATGGGACTACCCAACTACGAGCAGTACTTC. Translating it yields CASSIMGLPNYEQYF.

This chain joins TRBV6-6 and TRBJ2-5, with TRBD1 identical over 8 bases. The germline gives CDR1 MNHNY, CDR2 SVGAGI (reference sequence). Losses at the gene ends were 6 bases for V and 7 bases for J; bases not matched to a gene: 10. CDR3 length: 14 residues. The CDR3 DNA sequence: TGTGCCAGCAGGACAGGGGATGGTGCGGGGACCCAGTACTTC. This sequence encodes CASRTGDGAGTQYF.

V gene TRBV6-5 combines with J gene TRBJ2-1; a weak D match, TRBD2 (6 bases). The germline CDR1 and CDR2 sequences are MNHEY and SVGAGI. The CDR3 is 15 residues long. V was trimmed by 8 bases and J by 5 bases, leaving 19 bases between them. Written as DNA, the CDR3 is TGTGCCAGCGGTAGCGGCGGAGGGAATCACAATGAGCAGTTCTTC. This codes for CASGSGGGNHNEQFF.

The chain recombines TRBV5-5 with TRBJ2-3; the D is unclear. From germline, CDR1 is SGHKS and CDR2 YYEKEE (reference sequence). The CDR3 is made up of 15 amino acids. The germline V and J ends were trimmed by 0 bases and 4 bases, with 12 bases remaining between them. This CDR3 reads CASSLEGLAADTQYF. The CDR3 nucleotides read TGTGCCAGCAGCTTGGAAGGCCTGGCGGCAGATACGCAGTATTTT. Variable domain in full (rest from reference TRBV5-5 and TRBJ2-3): DAGVTQSPTHLIKTRGQQVTLRCSPISGHKSVSWYQQVLGQGPQFIFQYYEKEERGRGNFPDRFSARQFPNYSSELNVNALLLGDSALYLCASSLEGLAADTQYFGPGTRLTVL.

V and J are TRBV28 and TRBJ2-7, with D perhaps matching TRBD2 (5 bases). The V gene's germline CDR1 is MDHEN and CDR2 SYDVKM. The ends were cut back, 1 base at V and 6 bases at J, with 13 bases in the middle. There are 14 residues in the CDR3. The CDR3 here is CASSLLNRAVEQYF. The CDR3 coding sequence is TGTGCCAGCAGTTTATTAAACAGAGCGGTCGAGCAGTACTTC.

This rearrangement joins TRBV6-6 to TRBJ2-7; 7 positions match TRBD1. V was pared by 6 bases and J by 5 bases, with 10 bases of the junction left unmatched. The CDR3 spans 14 residues. Germline CDR1 and CDR2: MNHNY and SVGAGI (reference sequence). CDR3 sequence reads: CASRETGSRDEQYF. CDR3 nucleotides: TGTGCCAGCAGGGAGACAGGGAGTCGAGACGAGCAGTACTTC.

The chain couples TRBV15 to TRBJ2-7; no clear D. The germline V and J ends were trimmed by 3 bases and 3 bases, with 3 bases remaining between them. Germline CDR1 reads LNHNV; CDR2 reads YYDKDF (reference sequence). The CDR3 is 11 amino acids. For the CDR3, the DNA is TGTGCCACCAGCAGTCACTACGAGCAGTACTTC. Translation gives CATSSHYEQYF.

The gene calls are TRBV28 and TRBJ2-7, with D possibly matching TRBD1 (6 bases). The CDR3 length is 12 residues. Per the germline V gene, CDR1 is MDHEN and CDR2 is SYDVKM. The CDR3 nucleotides are TGTGCAGCAGGCAGGGGATTGTACGAGCAGTACTTC. This sequence encodes CAAGRGLYEQYF.

The chain employs TRBV28 and TRBJ1-5; 7 bases fit TRBD1. Per germline, CDR1 MDHEN and CDR2 SYDVKM. The junction had 9 bases not matched to a gene; V was cut back by 1 base and J by 0 bases. This CDR3 has 18 residues. The CDR3 bases are TGTGCCAGCAGTTTATTCTCCGGGACAGCACTTAGCAATCAGCCCCAGCATTTT. Translated, it gives CASSLFSGTALSNQPQHF.

The CDR3 sequence is CASSGNRVSTDTQYF. The CDR3 DNA follows: TGTGCCAGCAGTGGAAACAGGGTTAGCACAGATACGCAGTATTTT. This chain links TRBV28 with TRBJ2-3, with D perhaps TRBD1 (6 bases). The CDR3 extends over 15 amino acids. V was clipped by 5 bases and J by 0 bases, with 12 bases between them. Germline V gene sequence: CDR1 MDHEN, CDR2 SYDVKM.

The chain is built from TRBV6-5 and TRBJ2-7; D gene ambiguous. Germline lookup yields CDR1 MNHEY and CDR2 SVGAGI. V was cut by 7 bases and J by 5 bases, with 12 bases left in between. This CDR3 has 12 residues. For the CDR3, the DNA is TGTGCCAGCAACAACCCCCAGGACGAGCAGTACTTC. Amino acid sequence: CASNNPQDEQYF.

This clone has a single count. The chain has TRBV18 and TRBJ2-6; 7 bases are a match to TRBD2. V shed 2 bases and J 2 bases; nucleotides not matched to a gene: 9. This CDR3 is 18 amino acids long. Germline CDR1 KGHSH, CDR2 LQKENI. CDR3 region: CASSPFGGSLPGANVLTF. The CDR3 DNA follows: TGTGCCAGCTCACCATTCGGCGGGAGTCTCCCTGGGGCCAACGTCCTGACTTTC. The entire variable domain, with the rest obtained from reference TRBV18 and TRBJ2-6, is as follows: NAGVMQNPRHLVRRRGQEARLRCSPMKGHSHVYWYRQLPEEGLKFMVYLQKENIIDESGMPKERFSAEFPKEGPSILRIQQVVRGDSAAYFCASSPFGGSLPGANVLTFGAGSRLTVL.

This chain links TRBV21-1 with TRBJ2-7; TRBD1 is taken as the D call from the table, unchecked against the DNA. TRBV21-1 is a pseudogene locus. CDR3 size: 13 residues. CDR3 in amino acids: CASSKKTGYEQYF. The CDR3 DNA reads as TGTGCCAGCAGCAAAAAGACAGGCTACGAGCAGTACTTC.